The 15 T cell receptor beta chains below were found in one sample sequenced in a study of regulatory T cells in long-lasting Graves disease (dated by TCRdb to the early 2020s). Library preparation was by multiplex PCR. Sequencing was carried out with an Illumina HiSeq 4000. iRepertoire HTBI primers and Arm-PCR amplification of CDR3 regions were used to construct TCR beta libraries. TCRdb redid the processing of the public reads, applying fastp at Q25 and MiXCR, and retained in-frame beta chains. Rows are combined by CDR3 protein, so each entry shows the most common genes and DNA. This sample gives about 400,000 distinct CDR3 sequences in total; about 15% of them show up just once. Over 7% of the sample is in the top ten clones. The sample's time point label, decoded: newly diagnosed GD, antithyroid drugs for less than 3 months. For both TCR sequencing and RNA sequencing, RNA was extracted from PBMCs in TRIzol.

The same sample was also used in a study of T cells in Graves' hyperthyroidism and ophthalmopathy.

The material sequenced was peripheral blood mononuclear cells (PBMCs), taken at new diagnosis, from a patient treated with antithyroid drugs. Source of these receptors: a woman in her 40s with Graves disease. Donor details come from another sample of the same person, matched by shared clones.

This clonotype occurred many times. The chain couples TRBV20-1 to TRBJ2-1, with 9 bases lining up with TRBD2. CDR1 and CDR2 from the germline V gene are DFQATT and SNEGSKA (reference sequence). J gave up 7 bases and V 0 bases, and 10 bases lay outside the gene matches. This CDR3 has 16 amino acids. The CDR3 DNA follows: TGCAGTGCTAGAGATGTTGCGGGAGGGCCTATGAATGAGCAGTTCTTC. This translates into CSARDVAGGPMNEQFF.

A remark on this clonotype: A much larger clonotype is one base distant, so this may be a read error. The chain recombines TRBV12-3 or TRBV12-4 with TRBJ2-1, with D perhaps matching TRBD1 (5 bases). The CDR3 runs 15 residues. Trimming removed 8 bases at V and 0 bases at J, with 14 bases between. The DNA of the CDR3 is TGTGCCAGCGGGGCTCCACGCAGCTCCTACAATGAGCAGTTCTTC. This encodes CASGAPRSSYNEQFF.

This clonotype was counted at least ten times. The rearrangement uses TRBV10-3 and TRBJ2-3; 8 nucleotides line up with TRBD1. V lost 0 bases and J lost 4; bases outside the gene matches: 3. This CDR3 contains 15 residues. Germline CDR1 and CDR2: ENHRY and SYGVKD. CDR3 bases: TGTGCCATCAGTGAGTCGGGACAGGCCTCAGATACGCAGTATTTT. Amino acids: CAISESGQASDTQYF.

A few counts support this clonotype. The chain employs TRBV29-1 and TRBJ2-1; 11 bases agree with TRBD2. V shed 4 bases and J 2 bases; nucleotides not matched to a gene: 16. Per the germline V gene, CDR1 is SQVTM and CDR2 is ANQGSEA. This CDR3 is built from 19 residues. The CDR3 coding sequence is TGCAGCGTTGCTTTTCATCTAGCGGGAGGACCTCGCCCCTACAATGAGCAGTTCTTC. Translation: CSVAFHLAGGPRPYNEQFF.

In this sample, this clonotype turned up many times. This rearrangement joins TRBV7-3 to TRBJ1-2; no definite D call. This CDR3 spans 12 amino acids. Trimming shortened V by 0 bases and J by 11 bases, and 10 bases separated the two germline ends. Germline CDR1 reads SGHTA; CDR2 reads FQGTGA. CDR3 sequence reads: CASSLTAGFYTF. As DNA, the CDR3 is TGTGCCAGCAGCTTAACAGCGGGATTTTACACCTTC.

V usage is TRBV20-1 and J usage is TRBJ2-1; 9 bases map to TRBD2. The V gene end was trimmed by 5 bases and the J gene end by 7 bases; junction bases not matched to a gene: 15. The CDR3 is 16 residues long. Germline CDR1 DFQATT, CDR2 SNEGSKA (reference sequence). Here the CDR3 DNA reads TGCAGTGCTCCCTTTTTGGGTAGCGGGAGTTTTAATGAGCAGTTCTTC. This encodes CSAPFLGSGSFNEQFF.

This clonotype showed up many times. The chain carries TRBV24-1 and TRBJ2-3; tentatively, D is TRBD1 or TRBD2 (5 bases each). The germline V gene encodes CDR1 KGHDR and CDR2 SFDVKD. V lost 7 bases and J lost 3, with 13 bases in between. The CDR3 loop spans 14 amino acids. This CDR3 is CATSQRGSTDTQYF. The CDR3 coding sequence is TGTGCCACCAGCCAACGGGGCAGTACAGATACGCAGTATTTT.

This clonotype was counted at least ten times. J is TRBJ1-1 and V is TRBV27, with 7 bases matching TRBD1. The CDR3 loop spans 15 amino acids. The V segment lost 5 bases and the J segment 1 base; nucleotides outside the gene matches: 7. The germline CDR1 and CDR2 sequences are MNHEY and SMNVEV (reference sequence). The CDR3 sequence: CASSQAGTANTEAFF. The CDR3 nucleotides are TGTGCCAGCAGTCAAGCCGGGACAGCGAACACTGAAGCTTTCTTT.

This clonotype has more than one count but fewer than ten. The J gene is TRBJ1-2, the V gene TRBV12-5; no reliable D call. In germline, CDR1 is LGHNT, CDR2 FRNRAP. The CDR3 runs 15 residues. Trimming removed 2 bases from V and 3 bases from J, with 13 bases in between. CDR3 nucleotide sequence: TGTGCTAGTGGTTTGTCTCCGGTGGCAGACTATGGCTACACCTTC. This gives the protein CASGLSPVADYGYTF.

The sample holds many counts of this clonotype. This CDR3 reads CASSLNHRPGQATTDTQYF. Written as DNA, the CDR3 is TGTGCCAGCAGCCTCAACCACAGACCGGGACAGGCCACCACAGATACGCAGTATTTT. The chain is built from TRBV7-9 and TRBJ2-3; 8 bases fit TRBD1. CDR1 is SEHNR and CDR2 is FQNEAQ in the germline V gene (reference sequence). The V and J ends lost 5 bases and 2 bases, in that order; junction bases with no gene match: 18. This CDR3 is built from 19 residues.

In its sample, this clonotype was seen a few times. The chain employs TRBV28 and TRBJ2-7; D unclear. The V gene's germline CDR1 is MDHEN and CDR2 SYDVKM. The CDR3 runs 14 residues. Trimming removed 3 bases at V and 1 base at J, with 10 bases between. The CDR3 DNA sequence: TGTGCCAGCAGTTTGGTGGCAGTTTCCTACGAGCAGTACTTC. Its protein is CASSLVAVSYEQYF.

This clonotype has a count of ten or more. The chain recombines TRBV6-1 with TRBJ1-2; D uncertain. This CDR3 comprises 15 residues. CDR1 and CDR2 from the germline V gene are MNHNS and SASEGT. Trimming removed 1 base at V and 4 bases at J, with 13 bases between. The CDR3 DNA follows: TGTGCCAGCAGTGAAGGCAGCGTTTCTCTCTATGGCTACACCTTC. Translation gives CASSEGSVSLYGYTF.

CDR3 amino acids: CASSQRLGAEYEQYF. CDR3 nucleotides: TGTGCCAGCAGCCAAAGGTTAGGAGCTGAATACGAGCAGTACTTC. The rearrangement uses TRBV4-2 and TRBJ2-7, with D unclear. The CDR3 totals 15 residues. The germline V and J ends were trimmed by 2 bases and 4 bases, with 15 bases remaining between them. Looked up from germline, CDR1 is LGHNA and CDR2 is YNFKEQ.

This clonotype has at least ten counts. V and J are TRBV7-8 and TRBJ2-1; 10 bases map to TRBD2. V gave up 3 bases and J gave up 3 bases; unmatched junction bases: 5. The CDR3 loop spans 16 amino acids. Germline V gene lookup returns CDR1 SGHVS and CDR2 FQNEAQ. The CDR3, as DNA: TGTGCCAGCAGCTTCCAGCGGGAGGGCCTCTACAATGAGCAGTTCTTC. Translating gives CASSFQREGLYNEQFF.

On this clonotype itself: A far larger clone is just one base off, so this is likely a read error. This chain connects TRBV2 to TRBJ2-7, with D maybe TRBD1 (5 bases). Germline lookup yields CDR1 SNHLY and CDR2 FYNNEI. This CDR3 is 14 amino acids long. V was trimmed by 8 bases and J by 7 bases, leaving 21 bases between them. The CDR3 DNA reads TGTGCCAGCGGAGTCAGGGTTTTCTACAATGAGCAGTACTTC. It yields the protein CASGVRVFYNEQYF.